This TCR beta chain appears in the sequencing data of a study of T cell repertoires in cytomegalovirus infection. Study at large: Used in the study were CMV epitopes, some recently identified and HLA-C-restricted, others well-studied and HLA-B-restricted. CMV infection plus the matching HLA type was flagged by public TCR beta signatures.

Germline trimming cut 3 bases from V and 7 bases from J; bases unmatched to any gene: 5. This CDR3 region has 15 residues. The V gene's germline CDR1 is MGHDK and CDR2 SYGVNS. TCRdb reanalysed the reads using MiXCR and keeps one entry per CDR3 protein. The data show fewer than 950,000 distinct CDR3 sequences, with 30% to 35% seen just once and roughly 12% held by the top ten. In the case of this clonotype: Its target is not known.

The TCR originated in a human donor in good health (CMV status not recorded). Some clones in this sample may be carry-over from other donors' samples. This specimen was cultured CD8+ T cells from PBMCs, taken from culture after CMV antigen stimulation. This rearrangement joins TRBV25-1 to TRBJ1-4; 10 bases are a match to TRBD1. The CDR3 DNA reads as TGTGCCAGCAGTGATCCGGGACAGGGGACTGAAAAACTGTTTTTT. Translating gives CASSDPGQGTEKLFF.